This T cell receptor beta chain originates from a study of shared clonotypes between healthy human individuals. The method was immunoSEQ multiplex PCR; TCRdb's version includes in-frame clones alone and lacks a portion of them. The sample carries roughly 500,000 clones, about 82% recorded once. CDR1 is LGHNA and CDR2 is YNFKEQ in the germline V gene. The length of the CDR3 is 15 residues. After removal of 4 bases from V and 4 bases from J, the junction contained 6 bases not matched to a gene. The count of this clone is one. The V and J genes are TRBV4-2 and TRBJ1-1; 10 nucleotides line up with TRBD1. Sequenced input: PBMCs. The TCR sequence derives from a woman in her thirties or forties in good health. Some clones in this sample may be carry-over from other donors' samples. The CDR3 is CASSPGTGESTEAFF. The CDR3 coding sequence is TGTGCCAGCAGCCCCGGGACAGGGGAATCCACTGAAGCTTTCTTT.